One sample yielded the 26 T cell receptor beta chains listed below, sequenced in a study of T cells after yellow fever vaccination. Each CDR3 protein gets one entry after TCRdb re-called the 5' RACE reads with MiXCR. The data hold nearly 550,000 distinct CDR3 sequences, with roughly 21% observed a single time. Sample: PBMCs, taken 15 days after the yellow fever booster vaccination. These receptors all stem from a man aged 30 to 45 who received the YFV17D yellow fever vaccine.

The chain carries TRBV5-1 and TRBJ1-1; no clear D gene. Trimming cost V 0 bases and J 0 bases, with 15 bases left between them. The CDR3 sequence is 17 residues long. Looked up from germline, CDR1 is SGHRS and CDR2 is YFSETQ. The CDR3 region is CASSLEVMANVNTEAFF. DNA of the CDR3: TGCGCCAGCAGCTTGGAAGTGATGGCAAATGTGAACACTGAAGCTTTCTTT.

The chain's CDR3 is CASSLERGLAKNIQYF. CDR3 nucleotide sequence: TGTGCCAGCAGCTTGGAACGGGGTCTCGCCAAAAACATTCAGTACTTC. This rearrangement joins TRBV5-5 to TRBJ2-4, with D possibly being TRBD2 (5 bases). Per germline, CDR1 SGHKS and CDR2 YYEKEE (reference sequence). Trimming removed 0 bases at V and 1 base at J, with 11 bases between. The CDR3 loop spans 16 amino acids.

This clonotype was found a few times. The chain links TRBV10-2 to TRBJ1-1, with D possibly TRBD1 on 5 matching bases. The CDR3 extends over 16 amino acids. V was trimmed by 8 bases and J by 0 bases, leaving 19 bases between them. CDR1 WSHSY and CDR2 SAAADI come from the germline V gene. CDR3 residues: CASGLSLGVMNTEAFF. The CDR3 region has the DNA TGCGCCAGCGGGTTGTCCCTGGGGGTGATGAACACTGAAGCTTTCTTT.

This clonotype was observed many times. The chain joins TRBV7-2 to TRBJ2-7; 11 nucleotides align to TRBD2. The junction had 1 base not matched to a gene; V was cut back by 4 bases and J by 2 bases. Looked up from germline, CDR1 is SGHTA and CDR2 is FQGNSA. This CDR3 has 14 residues. Written as DNA, the CDR3 is TGTGCCAGCAGCTCGGGACTAGCGGCCTACGAGCAGTACTTC. This sequence encodes CASSSGLAAYEQYF.

The J gene is TRBJ2-7, the V gene TRBV3-1; D uncertain. Per germline, CDR1 LGHDT and CDR2 YNNKEL (reference sequence). CDR3 size: 11 residues. V was shortened by 0 bases and J by 6 bases, with 3 bases between the two germline ends. The CDR3 nucleotides read TGTGCCAGCAGCCAAGATCTCGAGCAGTACTTC. Protein product: CASSQDLEQYF.

This clonotype appeared a few times. V gene TRBV5-5 combines with J gene TRBJ2-5; possible D gene TRBD2, 5 bases. The germline V gene encodes CDR1 SGHKS and CDR2 YYEKEE (reference sequence). The V end lost 0 bases, the J end lost 0 bases, and 6 bases lay between the germline ends. This CDR3 contains 14 residues. The CDR3 DNA sequence: TGTGCCAGCAGCTTGGGGGAGTACCAAGAGACCCAGTACTTC. Residues: CASSLGEYQETQYF. Combining the CDR3 with reference TRBV5-5 and TRBJ2-5 gives the whole variable domain DAGVTQSPTHLIKTRGQQVTLRCSPISGHKSVSWYQQVLGQGPQFIFQYYEKEERGRGNFPDRFSARQFPNYSSELNVNALLLGDSALYLCASSLGEYQETQYFGPGTRLLVL.

CDR3 nucleotides: TGTGCCAGCAGCCATCGAAGCTCTGGGGCCAACGTCCTGACTTTC. It specifies CASSHRSSGANVLTF. The chain uses TRBV7-3 and TRBJ2-6; D uncertain. This CDR3 spans 15 amino acids. Trimming cost V 5 bases and J 0 bases, with 8 bases left between them. The V gene's germline CDR1 is SGHTA and CDR2 FQGTGA.

The chain couples TRBV5-1 to TRBJ2-3; D may be TRBD1 (5 bases). The ends were cut back, 0 bases at V and 0 bases at J, with 8 bases in the middle. CDR1 SGHRS and CDR2 YFSETQ come from the germline V gene. The CDR3 extends over 15 amino acids. The CDR3 is CASSLVDRSTDTQYF. CDR3 DNA sequence: TGCGCCAGCAGCTTGGTTGACAGAAGCACAGATACGCAGTATTTT.

This sequence joins TRBV6-2 or TRBV6-3 and TRBJ2-1; D not certain. The CDR3 loop spans 13 amino acids. The germline CDR1 and CDR2 sequences are MNHEY and SVGEGT. V was cut by 0 bases and J by 10 bases, with 10 bases left in between. CDR3 region: CASSYSIGGEQFF. CDR3 DNA sequence: TGTGCCAGCAGTTACTCGATAGGTGGGGAGCAGTTCTTC.

This clonotype has just one count. The chain recombines TRBV10-2 with TRBJ2-5, with 10 bases matching TRBD1. From germline, CDR1 is WSHSY and CDR2 SAAADI. CDR3 length: 15 residues. V shed 7 bases and J 3 bases; nucleotides not matched to a gene: 8. CDR3 sequence: CASTPGQGGKETQYF. The CDR3 bases are TGCGCCAGCACCCCAGGACAGGGGGGAAAAGAGACCCAGTACTTC.

The rearrangement uses TRBV20-1 and TRBJ2-7; D possibly corresponds to TRBD2 (5 bases). With 8 bases removed from V and 5 bases from J, the gap between germline ends came to 22 bases. The germline V gene encodes CDR1 DFQATT and CDR2 SNEGSKA (reference sequence). This CDR3 is 14 amino acids long. The CDR3 coding sequence is TGCAGTCCCTGGACTTTACGACCAGGAAACGAGCAGTACTTC. It yields the protein CSPWTLRPGNEQYF.

The genes are TRBV30 and TRBJ2-1; the match to TRBD2 covers 8 bases. Germline CDR1 reads GTSNPN; CDR2 reads SVGIG (reference sequence). Trimming took 1 base from V and 10 from J; bases not matched to a gene: 12. The CDR3 is 15 amino acids. The CDR3: CAWSAAGTRSSEQFF. The CDR3 nucleotides are TGTGCCTGGAGTGCCGCTGGGACTAGGTCGAGCGAGCAGTTCTTC.

This rearrangement joins TRBV7-2 to TRBJ2-2; D may be TRBD2 (7 bases). Per germline, CDR1 SGHTA and CDR2 FQGNSA. CDR3 length: 17 residues. The germline V and J ends were trimmed by 2 bases and 0 bases, with 13 bases remaining between them. As DNA, the CDR3 is TGTGCCAGCAGCTTAAGGGGGGGCGGCACGAACACCGGGGAGCTGTTTTTT. Translation gives CASSLRGGGTNTGELFF.

This clonotype occurred a few times. This chain connects TRBV7-2 to TRBJ2-5, with TRBD1 matching 7 bases. Germline V gene lookup returns CDR1 SGHTA and CDR2 FQGNSA. The CDR3 is 17 amino acids. Unmatched junction bases numbered 15, after V lost 6 bases and J lost 2 bases. The CDR3 bases are TGTGCCAGCAGTCCTCGTTGGGCAGGGGGTAGTCAAGAGACCCAGTACTTC. Its protein is CASSPRWAGGSQETQYF.

This clonotype was observed a handful of times. CDR3 nucleotides: TGTGCCACCAGCAGAGATAAGAGTGAGCCTAACTCTGGAAACACCATATATTTT. Encoded protein: CATSRDKSEPNSGNTIYF. This chain uses TRBV15 with TRBJ1-3, with unresolved D. The V gene's germline CDR1 is LNHNV and CDR2 YYDKDF (reference sequence). V was pared by 0 bases and J by 0 bases, with 15 bases between. The CDR3 consists of 18 residues.

The genes are TRBV7-2 and TRBJ2-2; D might be TRBD1 or TRBD2, each matching 8 bases. The CDR3 spans 16 residues. V was trimmed by 4 bases and J by 7 bases, leaving 19 bases between them. Germline CDR1 SGHTA, CDR2 FQGNSA. CDR3 amino acids: CASSSIAGQASGELFF. The CDR3 DNA is TGTGCCAGCAGCTCCATAGCGGGACAGGCGAGCGGGGAGCTGTTTTTT.

This clonotype has a handful of counts. V usage is TRBV15 and J usage is TRBJ2-1; the D gene is possibly TRBD2 (5 bases). This CDR3 is built from 19 residues. Trimming stripped 0 bases from V and 9 bases from J, with 27 bases between. Germline CDR1 is LNHNV and CDR2 is YYDKDF (reference sequence). CDR3 DNA sequence: TGTGCCACCAGCAGAGACCTTCGCAGGTTGTCTAGCCCGTCGCTTGAGCAGTTCTTC. This codes for CATSRDLRRLSSPSLEQFF.

This clonotype was observed a few times. The J gene is TRBJ2-3, the V gene TRBV5-4, with 15 bases lining up with TRBD2. V gave up 4 bases and J gave up 6 bases; unmatched junction bases: 9. The germline V gene has CDR1 SGHNT and CDR2 YYREEE (reference sequence). This CDR3 has 17 residues. Here the CDR3 DNA reads TGTGCCAGCAGCGACGGACTAGCGGGAGGGCGGGCGGATACGCAGTATTTT. Protein sequence: CASSDGLAGGRADTQYF.

The genes are TRBV6-2 or TRBV6-3 and TRBJ2-5; 10 nucleotides match TRBD1. CDR3 size: 16 residues. The V and J ends lost 5 bases and 2 bases, in that order; junction bases with no gene match: 8. Germline CDR1 MNHEY, CDR2 SVGEGT. CDR3 nucleotide sequence: TGTGCCAGCAGTCCCGGGACAGGGGTTCTACAAGAGACCCAGTACTTC. This gives the protein CASSPGTGVLQETQYF.

This clonotype was seen more than once but under ten times. The CDR3 coding sequence is TGTGCCACCAGTGATAGCCTAGCGGGAGTAAGCGGGGAGCTGTTTTTT. As protein: CATSDSLAGVSGELFF. This chain links TRBV24-1 with TRBJ2-2, with 10 bases lining up with TRBD2. Germline-derived CDR1 and CDR2 are KGHDR and SFDVKD. Germline trimming cut 3 bases from V and 7 bases from J; bases unmatched to any gene: 7. The CDR3 contains 16 residues.

The chain recombines TRBV20-1 with TRBJ2-3; D possibly corresponds to TRBD1 (5 bases). The CDR3 runs to 14 residues. V dropped 0 bases and J dropped 10 bases, with 17 bases sitting between them. Germline V gene data show CDR1 as DFQATT and CDR2 as SNEGSKA (reference sequence). The CDR3 is CSARDLRGGWSQYF. The CDR3 nucleotides are TGCAGTGCTAGAGATTTAAGGGGCGGATGGTCGCAGTATTTT.

This clonotype came up a few times. This chain links TRBV7-2 with TRBJ2-2, with 8 bases identical to TRBD1. Per the germline V gene, CDR1 is SGHTA and CDR2 is FQGNSA. There are 16 residues in the CDR3. Trimming cost V 2 bases and J 4 bases; bases outside gene matches: 6. CDR3 nucleotides: TGTGCCAGCAGCTTACTACCGGGACAGGTCACCGGGGAGCTGTTTTTT. As protein: CASSLLPGQVTGELFF. The full variable domain, with the rest looked up from reference TRBV7-2 and TRBJ2-2, is GAGVSQSPSNKVTEKGKDVELRCDPISGHTALYWYRQSLGQGLEFLIYFQGNSAPDKSGLPSDRFSAERTGGSVSTLTIQRTQQEDSAVYLCASSLLPGQVTGELFFGEGSRLTVL.

This sequence joins TRBV6-5 and TRBJ2-7, with 12 positions matching TRBD2. The germline gives CDR1 MNHEY, CDR2 SVGAGI. The junction had 11 bases not matched to a gene; V was cut back by 2 bases and J by 6 bases. This CDR3 has 17 amino acids. The CDR3 spells CASSYEGYATSGSEQYF. For the CDR3, the DNA is TGTGCCAGCAGTTACGAGGGTTACGCGACTAGCGGGAGCGAGCAGTACTTC.

This clonotype was observed a handful of times. This chain uses TRBV7-2 with TRBJ2-7, with D unclear. The CDR3 runs 13 residues. Germline values: CDR1 SGHTA, CDR2 FQGNSA. Trimming took 2 bases from V and 6 from J, leaving 11 bases between them. CDR3 residues: CASSLISLSEQYF. CDR3 in DNA: TGTGCCAGCAGCTTAATCTCGTTAAGCGAGCAGTACTTC.

The genes are TRBV29-1 and TRBJ2-7; 9 bases agree with TRBD1. The CDR3 consists of 14 residues. With 0 bases clipped from V and 3 bases from J, the junction kept 3 bases outside the gene matches. Germline CDR1 is SQVTM and CDR2 is ANQGSEA. CDR3 loop: CSVEDLDRGYEQYF. The CDR3, as DNA: TGCAGCGTTGAAGATCTGGACAGGGGCTACGAGCAGTACTTC.

The chain carries TRBV5-1 and TRBJ1-4; D possibly corresponds to TRBD1 (5 bases). This CDR3 contains 16 residues. V was shortened by 4 bases and J by 5 bases, with 18 bases between the two germline ends. Germline CDR1 SGHRS, CDR2 YFSETQ. The CDR3 DNA reads as TGCGCCAGCAGCCGGGGGGACCTCCCGATAAATGAAAAACTGTTTTTT. Protein product: CASSRGDLPINEKLFF. Based on the CDR3 plus reference TRBV5-1 and TRBJ1-4, the full variable domain is KAGVTQTPRYLIKTRGQQVTLSCSPISGHRSVSWYQQTPGQGLQFLFEYFSETQRNKGNFPGRFSGRQFSNSRSEMNVSTLELGDSALYLCASSRGDLPINEKLFFGSGTQLSVL.